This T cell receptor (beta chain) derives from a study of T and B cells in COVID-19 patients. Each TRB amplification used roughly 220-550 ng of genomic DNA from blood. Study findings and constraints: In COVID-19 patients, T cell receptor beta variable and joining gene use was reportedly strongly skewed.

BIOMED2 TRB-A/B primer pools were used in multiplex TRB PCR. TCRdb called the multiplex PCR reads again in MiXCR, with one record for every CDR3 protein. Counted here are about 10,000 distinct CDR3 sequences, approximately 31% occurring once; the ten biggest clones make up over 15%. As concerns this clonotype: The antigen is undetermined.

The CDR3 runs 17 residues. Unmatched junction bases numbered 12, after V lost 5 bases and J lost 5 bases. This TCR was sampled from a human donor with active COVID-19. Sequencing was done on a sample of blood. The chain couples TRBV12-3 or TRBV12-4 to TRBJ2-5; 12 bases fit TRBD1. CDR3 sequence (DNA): TGTGCCAGCAGTCCAGGGGGGGGACAGGGGGCGAGGGAGACCCAGTACTTC. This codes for CASSPGGGQGARETQYF.